This T cell receptor (beta chain) was obtained from a study of shared clonotypes between healthy human individuals. Findings and caveats of the study: With four donors compared, roughly 5% of naive CD4 clonotypes were shared.

This clone was recorded once. Its antigen is still unknown. Data came from immunoSEQ multiplex PCR; TCRdb stores just in-frame clones and leaves some out. The table has around 990,000 clones, 60% to 80% seen once; the top ten hold roughly 0.83%. This CDR3 comprises 10 residues. CDR1 is SNHLY and CDR2 is FYNNEI in the germline V gene. Trimming removed 10 bases from V and 4 bases from J, with 8 bases in between. Source material: memory CD4+ T cells from PBMCs. The subset here: CD45RA-negative fraction. J is TRBJ2-7 and V is TRBV2; D not certain. The receptor's source is a man aged 18 to 29 in good health. Some clones in this sample may be carry-over from other donors' samples. CDR3 nucleotides: TGTGCCACCCCGATGTACGAGCAGTACTTC. Amino acid sequence: CATPMYEQYF.